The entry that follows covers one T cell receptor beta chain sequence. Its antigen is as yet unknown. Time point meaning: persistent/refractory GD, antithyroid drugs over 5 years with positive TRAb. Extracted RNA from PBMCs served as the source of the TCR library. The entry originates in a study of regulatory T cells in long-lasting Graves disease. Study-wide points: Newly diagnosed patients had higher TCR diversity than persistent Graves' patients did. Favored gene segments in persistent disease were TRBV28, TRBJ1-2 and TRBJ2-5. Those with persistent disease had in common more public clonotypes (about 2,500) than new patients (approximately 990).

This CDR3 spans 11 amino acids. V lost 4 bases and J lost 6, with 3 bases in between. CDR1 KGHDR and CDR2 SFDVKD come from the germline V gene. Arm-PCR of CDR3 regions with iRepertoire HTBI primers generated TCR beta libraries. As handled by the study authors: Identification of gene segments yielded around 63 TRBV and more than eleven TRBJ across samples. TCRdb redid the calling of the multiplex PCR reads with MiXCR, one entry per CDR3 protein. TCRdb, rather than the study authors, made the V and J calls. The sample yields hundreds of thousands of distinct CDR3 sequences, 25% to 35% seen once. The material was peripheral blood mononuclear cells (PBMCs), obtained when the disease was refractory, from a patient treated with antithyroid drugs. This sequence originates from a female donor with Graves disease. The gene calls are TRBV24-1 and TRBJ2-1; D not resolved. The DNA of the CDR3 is TGTGCCACCAGTGACGTCAATGAGCAGTTCTTC. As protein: CATSDVNEQFF.